This T cell receptor beta chain came from a study of T cell responses to AZD1222 COVID-19 vaccine. About the study: Some second doses came at about 4 weeks and others at about 12 weeks; these were pooled.

V lost 4 bases and J lost 0; bases outside the gene matches: 3. Germline V gene lookup returns CDR1 LGHDT and CDR2 YNNKEL (reference sequence). The CDR3 loop spans 16 amino acids. TCRdb's table, derived via immunoSEQ multiplex PCR, lists solely in-frame clones and lacks some. The table shows about 140,000 clones, with approximately 90% occurring only once. Sequenced here: peripheral blood, sampled on day 0 of AZD1222 vaccination. This chain links TRBV3-1 (or the pseudogene TRBV3-2) with TRBJ1-3; 10 bases agree with TRBD1. The origin of this receptor is an adult in good health. Here the CDR3 reads CASSLTGGSSGNTIYF. Here the CDR3 DNA reads TGTGCCAGCAGCCTGACAGGGGGCAGCTCTGGAAACACCATATATTTT.